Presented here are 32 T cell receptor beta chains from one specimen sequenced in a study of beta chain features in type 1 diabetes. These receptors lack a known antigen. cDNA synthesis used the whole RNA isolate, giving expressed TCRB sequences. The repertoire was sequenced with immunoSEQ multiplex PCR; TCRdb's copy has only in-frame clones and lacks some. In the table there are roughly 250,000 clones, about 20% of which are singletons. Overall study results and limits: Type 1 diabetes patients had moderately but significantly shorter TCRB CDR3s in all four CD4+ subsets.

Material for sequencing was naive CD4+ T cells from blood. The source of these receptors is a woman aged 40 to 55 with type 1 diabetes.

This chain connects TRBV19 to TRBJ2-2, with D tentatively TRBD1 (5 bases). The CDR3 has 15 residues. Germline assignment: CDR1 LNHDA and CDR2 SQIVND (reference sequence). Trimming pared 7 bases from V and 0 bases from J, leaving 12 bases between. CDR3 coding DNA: TGTGCCAGTAAGGGGCAAACCACGAACACCGGGGAGCTGTTTTTT. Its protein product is CASKGQTTNTGELFF.

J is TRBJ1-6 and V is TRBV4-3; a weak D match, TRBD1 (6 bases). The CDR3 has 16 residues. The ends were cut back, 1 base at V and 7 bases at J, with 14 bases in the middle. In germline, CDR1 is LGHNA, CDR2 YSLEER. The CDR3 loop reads CASSQARQADNSPLHF. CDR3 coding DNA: TGCGCCAGCAGCCAAGCAAGACAGGCAGACAATTCACCCCTCCACTTT.

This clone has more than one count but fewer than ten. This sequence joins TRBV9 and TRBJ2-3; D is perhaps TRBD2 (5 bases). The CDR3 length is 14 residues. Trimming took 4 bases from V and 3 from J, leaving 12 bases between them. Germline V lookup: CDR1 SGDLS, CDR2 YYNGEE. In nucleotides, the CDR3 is TGTGCCAGCAGCCCCTTGGACTGGACAGATACGCAGTATTTT. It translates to CASSPLDWTDTQYF.

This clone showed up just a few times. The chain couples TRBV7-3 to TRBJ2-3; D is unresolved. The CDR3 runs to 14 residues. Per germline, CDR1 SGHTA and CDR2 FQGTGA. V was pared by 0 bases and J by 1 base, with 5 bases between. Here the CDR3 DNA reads TGTGCCAGCAGCTTAACTTCTGGCACAGATACGCAGTATTTT. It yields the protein CASSLTSGTDTQYF.

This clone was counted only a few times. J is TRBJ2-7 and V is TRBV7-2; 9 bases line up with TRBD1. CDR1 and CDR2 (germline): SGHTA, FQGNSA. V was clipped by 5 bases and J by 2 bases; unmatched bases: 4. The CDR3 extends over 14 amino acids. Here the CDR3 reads CASSPQGAAYEQYF. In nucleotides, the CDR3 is TGTGCCAGCAGCCCACAGGGGGCCGCCTACGAGCAGTACTTC. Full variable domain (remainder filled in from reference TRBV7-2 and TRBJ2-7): GAGVSQSPSNKVTEKGKDVELRCDPISGHTALYWYRQSLGQGLEFLIYFQGNSAPDKSGLPSDRFSAERTGGSVSTLTIQRTQQEDSAVYLCASSPQGAAYEQYFGPGTRLTVT.

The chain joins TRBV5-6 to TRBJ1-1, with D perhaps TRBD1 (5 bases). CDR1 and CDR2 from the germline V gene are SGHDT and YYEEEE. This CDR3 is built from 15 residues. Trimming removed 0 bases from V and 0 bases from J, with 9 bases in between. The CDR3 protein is CASSLAGGMNTEAFF. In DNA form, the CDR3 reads TGTGCCAGCAGCTTGGCCGGGGGAATGAACACTGAAGCTTTCTTT.

CDR3 residues: CASSASLPQGVNEQFF. In DNA, the CDR3 is TGTGCCAGCAGTGCAAGCTTACCCCAGGGTGTGAATGAGCAGTTCTTC. The chain links TRBV25-1 to TRBJ2-1; tentative D call: TRBD1 (5 bases). Germline assignment: CDR1 MGHDK and CDR2 SYGVNS. The CDR3 length is 16 residues. Trimming pared 4 bases from V and 7 bases from J, leaving 20 bases between.

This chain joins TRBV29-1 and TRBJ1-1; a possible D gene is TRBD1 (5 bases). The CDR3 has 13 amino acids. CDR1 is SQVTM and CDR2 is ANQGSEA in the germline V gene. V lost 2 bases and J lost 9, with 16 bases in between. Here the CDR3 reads CSVEKDTAGKAFF. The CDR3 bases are TGCAGCGTTGAAAAGGACACCGCCGGAAAAGCTTTCTTT.

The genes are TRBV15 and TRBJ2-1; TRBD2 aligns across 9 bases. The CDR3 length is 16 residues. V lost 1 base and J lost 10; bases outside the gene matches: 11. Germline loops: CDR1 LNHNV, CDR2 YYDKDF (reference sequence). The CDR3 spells CATSRGVSGGHAEQFF. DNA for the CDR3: TGTGCCACCAGCAGAGGGGTTAGCGGGGGCCACGCGGAGCAGTTCTTC.

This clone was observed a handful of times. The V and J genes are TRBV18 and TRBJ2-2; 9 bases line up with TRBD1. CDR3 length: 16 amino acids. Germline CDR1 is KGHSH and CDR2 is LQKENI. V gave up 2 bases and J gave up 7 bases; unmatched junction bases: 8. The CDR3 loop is CASSPGWDRDGGELFF. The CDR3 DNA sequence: TGTGCCAGCTCACCAGGATGGGACAGGGACGGCGGGGAGCTGTTTTTT.

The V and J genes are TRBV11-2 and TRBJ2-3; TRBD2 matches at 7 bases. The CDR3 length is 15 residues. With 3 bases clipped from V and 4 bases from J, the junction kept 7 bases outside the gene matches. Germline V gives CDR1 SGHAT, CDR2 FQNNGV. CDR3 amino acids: CASSFVTSLADTQYF. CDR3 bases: TGTGCCAGCAGCTTCGTGACTAGCTTGGCAGATACGCAGTATTTT.

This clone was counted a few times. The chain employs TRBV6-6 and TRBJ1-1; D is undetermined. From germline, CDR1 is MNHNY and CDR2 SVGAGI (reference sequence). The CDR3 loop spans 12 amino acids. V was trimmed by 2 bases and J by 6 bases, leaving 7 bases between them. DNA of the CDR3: TGTGCCAGCAGTTACCTTCCTTCTGAAGCTTTCTTT. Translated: CASSYLPSEAFF.

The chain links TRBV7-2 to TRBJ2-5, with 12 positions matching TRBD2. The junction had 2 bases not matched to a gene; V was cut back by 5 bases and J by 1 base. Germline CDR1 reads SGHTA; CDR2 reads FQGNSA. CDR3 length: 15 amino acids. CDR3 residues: CASSVTSGSQETQYF. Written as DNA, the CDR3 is TGTGCCAGCAGCGTGACTAGCGGGAGCCAAGAGACCCAGTACTTC.

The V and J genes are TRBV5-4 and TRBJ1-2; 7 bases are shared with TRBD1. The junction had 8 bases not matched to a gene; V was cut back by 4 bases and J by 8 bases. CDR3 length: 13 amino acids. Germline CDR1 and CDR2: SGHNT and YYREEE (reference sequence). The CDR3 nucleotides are TGTGCCAGCAGCCCCGACAGGGCCGGGGGCTACACCTTC. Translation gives CASSPDRAGGYTF.

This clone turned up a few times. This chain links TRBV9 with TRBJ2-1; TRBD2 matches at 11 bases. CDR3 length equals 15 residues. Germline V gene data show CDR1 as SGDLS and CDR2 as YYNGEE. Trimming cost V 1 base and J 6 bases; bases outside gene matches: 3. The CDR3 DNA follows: TGTGCCAGCAGCGTAACTAGCGGGAGCCCCAATGAGCAGTTCTTC. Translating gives CASSVTSGSPNEQFF.

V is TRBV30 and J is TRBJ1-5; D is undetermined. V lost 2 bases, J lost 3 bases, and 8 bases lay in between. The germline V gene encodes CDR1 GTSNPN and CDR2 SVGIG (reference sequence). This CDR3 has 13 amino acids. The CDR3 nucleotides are TGTGCCTGGAGTCACAATTCCAATCAGCCCCAGCATTTT. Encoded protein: CAWSHNSNQPQHF.

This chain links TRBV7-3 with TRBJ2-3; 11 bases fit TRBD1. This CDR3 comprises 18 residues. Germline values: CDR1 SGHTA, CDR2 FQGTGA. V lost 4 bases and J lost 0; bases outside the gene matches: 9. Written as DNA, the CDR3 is TGTGCCAGCAGCTCCAGGACAGGGGGCGACCCTAGCACAGATACGCAGTATTTT. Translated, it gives CASSSRTGGDPSTDTQYF.

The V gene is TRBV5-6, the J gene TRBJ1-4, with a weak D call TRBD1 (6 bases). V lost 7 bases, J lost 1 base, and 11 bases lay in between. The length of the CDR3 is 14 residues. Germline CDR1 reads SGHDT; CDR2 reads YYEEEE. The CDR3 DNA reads TGTGCCAGCTGGGGCAGGGGAACTAATGAAAAACTGTTTTTT. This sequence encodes CASWGRGTNEKLFF.

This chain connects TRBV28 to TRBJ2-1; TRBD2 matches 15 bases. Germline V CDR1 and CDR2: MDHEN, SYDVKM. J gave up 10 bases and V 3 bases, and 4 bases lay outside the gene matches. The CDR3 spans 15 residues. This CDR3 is CASSFGTSGRLEQFF. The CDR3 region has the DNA TGTGCCAGCAGTTTCGGGACTAGCGGGAGGCTGGAGCAGTTCTTC.

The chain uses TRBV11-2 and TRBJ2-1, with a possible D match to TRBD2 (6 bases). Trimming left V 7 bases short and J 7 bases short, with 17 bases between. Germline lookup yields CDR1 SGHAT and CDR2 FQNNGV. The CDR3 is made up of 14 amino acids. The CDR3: CASTLASRVNEQFF. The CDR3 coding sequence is TGTGCCAGCACCCTAGCGAGTCGAGTTAATGAGCAGTTCTTC.

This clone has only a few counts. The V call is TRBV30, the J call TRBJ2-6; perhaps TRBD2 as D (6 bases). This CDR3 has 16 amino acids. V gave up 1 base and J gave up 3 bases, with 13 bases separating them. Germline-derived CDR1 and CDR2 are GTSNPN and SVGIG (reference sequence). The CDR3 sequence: CAWSDGWGDGANVLTF. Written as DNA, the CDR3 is TGTGCCTGGAGTGACGGATGGGGGGATGGGGCCAACGTCCTGACTTTC. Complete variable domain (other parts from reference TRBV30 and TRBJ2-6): SQTIHQWPATLVQPVGSPLSLECTVEGTSNPNLYWYRQAAGRGLQLLFYSVGIGQISSEVPQNLSASRPQDRQFILSSKKLLLSDSGFYLCAWSDGWGDGANVLTFGAGSRLTVL.

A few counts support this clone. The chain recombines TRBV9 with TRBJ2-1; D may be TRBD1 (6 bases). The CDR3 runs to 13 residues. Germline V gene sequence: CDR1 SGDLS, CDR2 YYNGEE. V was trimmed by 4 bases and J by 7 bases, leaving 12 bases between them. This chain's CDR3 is CASSPGTLNEQFF. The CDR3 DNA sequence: TGTGCCAGCAGCCCCGGGACACTAAATGAGCAGTTCTTC.

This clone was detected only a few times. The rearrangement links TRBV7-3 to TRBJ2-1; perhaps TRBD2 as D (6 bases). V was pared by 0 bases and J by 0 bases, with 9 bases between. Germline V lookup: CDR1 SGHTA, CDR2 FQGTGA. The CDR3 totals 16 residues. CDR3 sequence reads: CASSLTTGSSYNEQFF. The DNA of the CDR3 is TGTGCCAGCAGCTTAACGACCGGGAGCTCCTACAATGAGCAGTTCTTC. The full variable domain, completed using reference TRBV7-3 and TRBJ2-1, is GAGVSQTPSNKVTEKGKYVELRCDPISGHTALYWYRQSLGQGPEFLIYFQGTGAADDSGLPNDRFFAVRPEGSVSTLKIQRTERGDSAVYLCASSLTTGSSYNEQFFGPGTRLTVL.

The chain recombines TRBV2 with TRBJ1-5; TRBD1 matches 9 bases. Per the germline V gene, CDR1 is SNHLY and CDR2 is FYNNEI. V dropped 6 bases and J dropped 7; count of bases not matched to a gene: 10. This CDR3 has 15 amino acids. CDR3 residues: CASRATGGTGQPQHF. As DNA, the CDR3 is TGTGCCAGCAGAGCTACAGGGGGCACGGGGCAGCCCCAGCATTTT.

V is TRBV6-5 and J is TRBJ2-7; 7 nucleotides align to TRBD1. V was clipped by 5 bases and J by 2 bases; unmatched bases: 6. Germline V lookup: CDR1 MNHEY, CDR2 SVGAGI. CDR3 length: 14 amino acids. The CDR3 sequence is CASSTWTGPYEQYF. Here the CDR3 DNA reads TGTGCCAGCAGTACCTGGACAGGTCCCTACGAGCAGTACTTC.

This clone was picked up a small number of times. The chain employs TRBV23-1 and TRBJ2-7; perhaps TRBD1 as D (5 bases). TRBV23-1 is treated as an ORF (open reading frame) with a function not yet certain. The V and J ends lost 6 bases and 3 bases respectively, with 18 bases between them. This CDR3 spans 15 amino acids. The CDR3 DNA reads TGCGCCAGCAGCAACCCGACAGAGTTCGTCTACGAGCAGTACTTC. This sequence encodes CASSNPTEFVYEQYF.

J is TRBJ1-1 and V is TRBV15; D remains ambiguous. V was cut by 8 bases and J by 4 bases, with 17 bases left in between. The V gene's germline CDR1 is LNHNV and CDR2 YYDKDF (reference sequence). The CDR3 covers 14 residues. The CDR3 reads CATSRRRSSTEAFF. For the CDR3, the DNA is TGTGCCACCTCGAGGCGGAGGTCCTCCACTGAAGCTTTCTTT.

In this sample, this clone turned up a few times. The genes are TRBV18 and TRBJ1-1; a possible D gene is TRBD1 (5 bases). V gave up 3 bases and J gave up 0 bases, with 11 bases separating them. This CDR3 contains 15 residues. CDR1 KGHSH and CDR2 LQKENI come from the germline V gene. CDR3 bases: TGTGCCAGCTCACCGGAGACAGTCATGAACACTGAAGCTTTCTTT. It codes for CASSPETVMNTEAFF. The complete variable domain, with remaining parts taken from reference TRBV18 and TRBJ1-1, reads NAGVMQNPRHLVRRRGQEARLRCSPMKGHSHVYWYRQLPEEGLKFMVYLQKENIIDESGMPKERFSAEFPKEGPSILRIQQVVRGDSAAYFCASSPETVMNTEAFFGQGTRLTVV.

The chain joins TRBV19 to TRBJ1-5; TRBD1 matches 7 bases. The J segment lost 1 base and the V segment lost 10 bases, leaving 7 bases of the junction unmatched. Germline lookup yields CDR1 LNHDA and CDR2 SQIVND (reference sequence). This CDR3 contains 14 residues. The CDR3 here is CATRGTGSNQPQHF. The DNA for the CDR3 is TGTGCCACCAGGGGGACGGGGAGCAATCAGCCCCAGCATTTT.

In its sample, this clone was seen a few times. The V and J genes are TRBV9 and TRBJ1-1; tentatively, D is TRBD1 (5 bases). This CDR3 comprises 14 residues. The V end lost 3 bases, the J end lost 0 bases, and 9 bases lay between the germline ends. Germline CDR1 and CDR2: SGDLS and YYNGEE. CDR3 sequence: CASSAGNLNTEAFF. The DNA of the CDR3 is TGTGCCAGCAGCGCAGGGAACCTGAACACTGAAGCTTTCTTT.

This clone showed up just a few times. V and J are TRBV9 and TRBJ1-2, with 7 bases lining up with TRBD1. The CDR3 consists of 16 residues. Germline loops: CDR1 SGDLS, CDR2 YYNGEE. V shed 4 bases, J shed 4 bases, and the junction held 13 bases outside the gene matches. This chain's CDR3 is CASSRGGTAFSYGYTF. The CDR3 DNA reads TGTGCCAGCAGCCGTGGTGGGACAGCGTTCTCCTATGGCTACACCTTC.

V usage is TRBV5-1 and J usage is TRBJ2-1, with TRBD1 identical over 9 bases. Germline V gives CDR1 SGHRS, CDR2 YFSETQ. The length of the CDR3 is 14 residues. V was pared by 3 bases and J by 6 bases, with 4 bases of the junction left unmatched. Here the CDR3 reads CASSYGQGSNEQFF. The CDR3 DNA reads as TGCGCCAGCAGCTATGGACAGGGGAGCAATGAGCAGTTCTTC.